One T cell receptor beta chain is described in this entry. The CDR3 is made up of 14 amino acids. V lost 8 bases to trimming and J lost 10 bases, with 21 bases between them. Germline CDR1 and CDR2: MNHEY and SMNVEV (reference sequence). Here immunoSEQ multiplex PCR was the method, and the copy in TCRdb shows in-frame clones only, minus some. The sample carries around 1.1 million clones, roughly 77% recorded once. The sample originates from a study of shared clonotypes between healthy human individuals. The rearrangement joins TRBV27 to TRBJ2-1, with TRBD2 as a possible D gene (7 bases). The specimen was memory CD4+ T cells from PBMCs. The subset here: CD45RA-negative fraction. This receptor was taken from a man aged 18 to 30 in good health. Some clones in this sample may be carry-over from other donors' samples. CDR3 region: CASGRRDGGREQFF. CDR3 bases: TGTGCCAGCGGTAGACGGGACGGGGGGCGGGAGCAGTTCTTC.